These 11 T cell receptor beta chains were sequenced from one sample in a study of T-cell memory formation after mild COVID-19. TCRdb reprocessed the 5' RACE reads with MiXCR, giving one entry per CDR3 protein. The sample includes hundreds of thousands of distinct CDR3 sequences, about 20% of them seen just once. The sequencing sample was made of PBMCs or a T cell subset sorted from them (not recorded which). The receptors stem from an adult woman who had mild COVID-19 (a few samples of this study predate the infection). Cell type and time point are not known.

Ten or more counts support this clonotype. The rearrangement uses TRBV5-6 and TRBJ1-2; D is ambiguous. The CDR3 is 13 amino acids. The V end was cut by 5 bases, the J end by 4 bases, with 12 bases between. Germline-derived CDR1 and CDR2 are SGHDT and YYEEEE. CDR3 loop: CASSARRVYGYTF. The CDR3 bases are TGTGCCAGCAGTGCTAGGAGGGTCTATGGCTACACCTTC.

This clonotype was seen many times. The rearrangement uses TRBV12-3 or TRBV12-4 and TRBJ2-1; D not certain. The V end was cut by 4 bases, the J end by 4 bases, with 2 bases between. This CDR3 spans 11 amino acids. The CDR3 protein is CASSSYNEQFF. DNA of the CDR3: TGTGCCAGCAGTTCGTACAATGAGCAGTTCTTC.

This clonotype was recorded a few times. The V gene is TRBV6-4, the J gene TRBJ2-2, with 7 bases lining up with TRBD2. V lost 3 bases and J lost 6; bases outside the gene matches: 1. The CDR3 contains 13 residues. Germline V CDR1 and CDR2: MRHNA, SNTAGT. The CDR3 spells CASSEGGAGELFF. The CDR3 DNA follows: TGTGCCAGCAGTGAGGGAGGGGCCGGGGAGCTGTTTTTT.

This clonotype was seen more than once but under ten times. The rearrangement joins TRBV20-1 to TRBJ2-3; TRBD2 might be the D (6 bases). The CDR3 loop spans 13 amino acids. CDR1 is DFQATT and CDR2 is SNEGSKA in the germline V gene (reference sequence). V shed 6 bases and J shed 2 bases, with 12 bases lying between them. Here the CDR3 reads CSASRGLTDTQYF. The CDR3 DNA follows: TGCAGTGCCTCTAGGGGACTCACAGATACGCAGTATTTT.

This clonotype has a handful of counts. The CDR3 here is CASSYSFSDTQYF. Written as DNA, the CDR3 is TGTGCCAGCAGTTACTCGTTCTCAGATACGCAGTATTTT. The V call is TRBV6-5, the J call TRBJ2-3; D call uncertain. Germline V gene sequence: CDR1 MNHEY, CDR2 SVGAGI. The CDR3 spans 13 residues. V was clipped by 0 bases and J by 4 bases, with 5 bases between them.

This clonotype was counted only a few times. The chain employs TRBV9 and TRBJ2-3; 13 bases agree with TRBD2. CDR1 and CDR2 from the germline V gene are SGDLS and YYNGEE. The CDR3 consists of 20 residues. Trimming at V came to 1 base and at J to 4 bases, leaving 15 bases not matched to a gene. The DNA for the CDR3 is TGTGCCAGCAGCGTATTCGCAAAGAAAGGGACTAGCGGGATAGCAGATACGCAGTATTTT. Residues: CASSVFAKKGTSGIADTQYF.

V gene TRBV4-2 combines with J gene TRBJ1-2; D is ambiguous. Deletions cut 0 bases from V and 3 bases from J, with 17 bases between. Germline V gene sequence: CDR1 LGHNA, CDR2 YNFKEQ. The CDR3 runs to 17 residues. The CDR3 is CASSQDSRGIPYYGYTF. CDR3 bases: TGTGCCAGCAGCCAAGATTCCCGAGGGATCCCTTACTATGGCTACACCTTC.

This clonotype has a handful of counts. V usage is TRBV7-2 and J usage is TRBJ2-1; D could derive from TRBD1 or TRBD2 (5 bases each). CDR1 is SGHTA and CDR2 is FQGNSA in the germline V gene. This CDR3 contains 15 residues. Trimming removed 0 bases at V and 6 bases at J, with 12 bases between. The CDR3: CASSLAAGSFNEQFF. CDR3 DNA: TGTGCCAGCAGCTTAGCGGCAGGGAGTTTCAATGAGCAGTTCTTC.

The V and J genes are TRBV6-6 and TRBJ2-1; 8 bases are shared with TRBD2. The CDR3 loop spans 18 amino acids. The germline gives CDR1 MNHNY, CDR2 SVGAGI (reference sequence). V was pared by 0 bases and J by 0 bases, with 7 bases of the junction left unmatched. The CDR3 region is CASSYSPGGAFSYNEQFF. The CDR3 DNA is TGTGCCAGCAGTTACTCGCCGGGGGGGGCCTTCTCCTACAATGAGCAGTTCTTC.

This clonotype was detected a few times. The chain links TRBV7-2 to TRBJ2-3, with TRBD2 matching 12 bases. CDR1 is SGHTA and CDR2 is FQGNSA in the germline V gene. Unmatched junction bases numbered 9, after V lost 5 bases and J lost 6 bases. This CDR3 spans 16 amino acids. In DNA form, the CDR3 reads TGTGCCAGCAGCCCAGCTAGCGGGAGGGCCATCGATACGCAGTATTTT. Its protein is CASSPASGRAIDTQYF.

The gene calls are TRBV12-3 or TRBV12-4 and TRBJ1-1; tentatively, D is TRBD1 (6 bases). The CDR3 is made up of 14 amino acids. With 5 bases removed from V and 12 bases from J, the gap between germline ends came to 22 bases. CDR3 sequence (DNA): TGTGCCAGCAGTCCCAACGGGGGGCGCGCGGCGACTTTCTTT. Translating it yields CASSPNGGRAATFF.